This entry lists 30 T cell receptor beta chains sequenced from one sample in a study of regulatory T cells in long-lasting Graves disease. HTBI primers from iRepertoire and Arm-PCR of CDR3 regions yielded the TCR beta libraries. TCRdb reanalysed the multiplex PCR reads using MiXCR and keeps one entry per CDR3 protein. The sample contains hundreds of thousands of distinct CDR3 sequences, 16% of which appear only once. Documented time point: newly diagnosed GD, antithyroid drugs for less than 3 months. From PBMCs, RNA was extracted and then used to make the TCR library. The same data also contributed to another study, on T cells in Graves' hyperthyroidism and ophthalmopathy.

The sample in question was peripheral blood mononuclear cells (PBMCs), obtained at new diagnosis, from a patient treated with antithyroid drugs. The receptors originated from a woman between 25 and 40 years old with Graves disease.

The chain employs TRBV4-1 and TRBJ2-2; D unclear. CDR1 and CDR2 (germline): MGHRA, YSYEKL. Trimming took 0 bases from V and 1 from J, leaving 9 bases between them. The CDR3 spans 16 residues. The CDR3 region is CASSQEVPENTGELFF. Here the CDR3 DNA reads TGCGCCAGCAGCCAAGAGGTACCCGAGAACACCGGGGAGCTGTTTTTT.

Many counts were recorded for this clonotype. The CDR3 reads CASSLKATEAFF. DNA for the CDR3: TGTGCCAGCAGTTTAAAGGCGACTGAAGCTTTCTTT. The rearrangement uses TRBV12-3 or TRBV12-4 and TRBJ1-1; no clear D. The CDR3 is made up of 12 amino acids. V lost 2 bases and J 5 bases, leaving 6 bases between the germline ends.

Comment on this clonotype: Its ends do not fully match the called genes, so a read error is possible. The chain uses TRBV6-2 or TRBV6-3 and TRBJ1-4, with D unclear. The CDR3 length is 14 residues. Germline assignment: CDR1 MNHEY and CDR2 SVGEGT. This CDR3 is CASSEMATNKKLFF. The CDR3 bases are TGTGCCAGCAGTGAGATGGCGACTAATAAAAAACTGTTTTTT.

This clonotype was detected only a few times. The rearrangement joins TRBV2 to TRBJ1-4; D unresolved. The length of the CDR3 is 16 residues. Germline-derived CDR1 and CDR2 are SNHLY and FYNNEI. V gave up 2 bases and J gave up 4 bases, with 14 bases separating them. The CDR3 loop reads CASSELEVGFNEKLFF. The CDR3 DNA follows: TGTGCCAGCAGTGAATTAGAAGTAGGGTTTAATGAAAAACTGTTTTTT.

This clonotype appeared many times. This chain joins TRBV28 and TRBJ2-7; TRBD2 aligns across 9 bases. The V segment lost 3 bases and the J segment 3 bases; nucleotides outside the gene matches: 6. Germline assignment: CDR1 MDHEN and CDR2 SYDVKM. The CDR3 loop spans 15 amino acids. CDR3 protein: CASSFWREGGYEQYF. CDR3 DNA: TGTGCCAGCAGTTTTTGGCGGGAGGGAGGCTACGAGCAGTACTTC.

This clonotype was counted many times. The V call is TRBV27, the J call TRBJ1-4; D is undetermined. The V gene's germline CDR1 is MNHEY and CDR2 SMNVEV (reference sequence). V dropped 8 bases and J dropped 6 bases, with 10 bases sitting between them. The CDR3 runs 12 residues. The CDR3 here is CASGLEDEKLFF. The CDR3 DNA follows: TGTGCCAGCGGTCTTGAGGATGAAAAACTGTTTTTT.

Details on this clonotype: This may be a read error, as it is one base from a much larger clone. The chain employs TRBV12-3 or TRBV12-4 and TRBJ1-3; D not resolved. V was pared by 6 bases and J by 8 bases, with 11 bases between. The CDR3 has 12 amino acids. The CDR3 DNA follows: TGTGCCAGCAGCCAACAACGAGACACCATATATTTT. Protein: CASSQQRDTIYF.

This chain uses TRBV6-1 with TRBJ2-4; tentatively, D is TRBD1 (7 bases). The CDR3 is 14 residues long. The germline V gene encodes CDR1 MNHNS and CDR2 SASEGT. V gave up 7 bases and J gave up 8 bases, with 18 bases separating them. This CDR3 reads CASTLLFRGDIQYF. CDR3 DNA: TGTGCCAGCACGCTATTATTCAGGGGGGACATTCAGTACTTC.

The chain couples TRBV19 to TRBJ1-5, with 9 bases matching TRBD1. The V segment lost 2 bases and the J segment 3 bases; nucleotides outside the gene matches: 5. In germline, CDR1 is LNHDA, CDR2 SQIVND (reference sequence). The CDR3 is 16 residues long. This chain's CDR3 is CASSITGGFPNQPQHF. For the CDR3, the DNA is TGTGCCAGTAGTATAACAGGGGGCTTCCCCAATCAGCCCCAGCATTTT.

This clonotype was seen at least ten times. The rearrangement joins TRBV10-1 to TRBJ2-3; 11 nucleotides align to TRBD2. The CDR3 loop spans 18 amino acids. Germline assignment: CDR1 WNHNN and CDR2 SYGVQD (reference sequence). The V and J ends lost 2 bases and 5 bases, in that order; junction bases with no gene match: 12. In DNA form, the CDR3 reads TGCGCCAGCAGTGAGAGGGGAACTAGCGGGAGTTTTGGAGATACGCAGTATTTT. Translated: CASSERGTSGSFGDTQYF.

This chain connects TRBV6-2 or TRBV6-3 to TRBJ1-6; D not certain. V shed 0 bases and J shed 6 bases, with 12 bases lying between them. The CDR3 consists of 16 residues. Germline assignment: CDR1 MNHEY and CDR2 SVGEGT. The CDR3 here is CASSYSFTASNSPLHF. The CDR3 DNA reads as TGTGCCAGCAGTTACTCGTTCACGGCCTCTAATTCACCCCTCCACTTT.

Ten or more counts support this clonotype. The chain couples TRBV2 to TRBJ1-4; a weak D match, TRBD1 (5 bases). Trimming took 5 bases from V and 8 from J, leaving 18 bases between them. The CDR3 is 15 amino acids. Germline V gene lookup returns CDR1 SNHLY and CDR2 FYNNEI. The CDR3 DNA is TGTGCCAGCAGTTCAATTGGGGCAGGAGGGGAAAAACTGTTTTTT. It codes for CASSSIGAGGEKLFF.

This clonotype was found many times. The V call is TRBV7-2, the J call TRBJ2-5, with D possibly TRBD2 on 5 matching bases. CDR3 size: 14 residues. Per germline, CDR1 SGHTA and CDR2 FQGNSA. The V end was cut by 5 bases, the J end by 5 bases, with 15 bases between. In DNA form, the CDR3 reads TGTGCCAGCAGCGGGAGATTGGTTGGGGAGACCCAGTACTTC. This sequence encodes CASSGRLVGETQYF.

This clonotype showed up many times. The V and J genes are TRBV6-2 or TRBV6-3 and TRBJ2-3; TRBD2 matches 12 bases. Germline-derived CDR1 and CDR2 are MNHEY and SVGEGT. The CDR3 is 15 residues long. J was trimmed by 4 bases and V by 6 bases; bases with no gene match: 5. For the CDR3, the DNA is TGTGCCAGCAGGGAGCTAGCGGGAGGGCCAGATACGCAGTATTTT. This gives the protein CASRELAGGPDTQYF.

This chain joins TRBV5-1 and TRBJ1-2; 8 nucleotides align to TRBD1. J gave up 2 bases and V 4 bases, and 7 bases lay outside the gene matches. Germline loops: CDR1 SGHRS, CDR2 YFSETQ. The CDR3 covers 15 residues. The CDR3 sequence: CASSPGQGLNYGYTF. As DNA, the CDR3 is TGCGCCAGCAGCCCTGGACAGGGTTTAAACTATGGCTACACCTTC. The full variable domain, in which reference TRBV5-1 and TRBJ1-2 provide the parts outside the CDR3, is KAGVTQTPRYLIKTRGQQVTLSCSPISGHRSVSWYQQTPGQGLQFLFEYFSETQRNKGNFPGRFSGRQFSNSRSEMNVSTLELGDSALYLCASSPGQGLNYGYTFGSGTRLTVV.

The chain recombines TRBV9 with TRBJ1-1, with D uncertain. Trimming stripped 3 bases from V and 0 bases from J, with 9 bases between. The germline gives CDR1 SGDLS, CDR2 YYNGEE. This CDR3 is 14 amino acids long. CDR3 loop: CASSAWSLNTEAFF. CDR3 bases: TGTGCCAGCAGCGCCTGGAGTTTGAACACTGAAGCTTTCTTT.

This clonotype was observed many times. The V call is TRBV7-9, the J call TRBJ2-7; perhaps TRBD2 as D (6 bases). Germline lookup yields CDR1 SEHNR and CDR2 FQNEAQ (reference sequence). V lost 1 base, J lost 4 bases, and 14 bases lay in between. The CDR3 has 15 residues. This CDR3 reads CASSLGLGPLYEQYF. The CDR3 bases are TGTGCCAGCAGCTTAGGACTAGGCCCCCTTTACGAGCAGTACTTC.

This clonotype is medium-sized (0.01 to 0.1%) within its sample. The chain joins TRBV30 to TRBJ2-4; D uncertain. The length of the CDR3 is 13 residues. Trimming shortened V by 0 bases and J by 8 bases, and 11 bases separated the two germline ends. Germline loops: CDR1 GTSNPN, CDR2 SVGIG (reference sequence). The CDR3 nucleotides read TGTGCCTGGAGTGTACCAGGTCTACACATTCAGTACTTC. Its translation is CAWSVPGLHIQYF.

This clonotype has a count of ten or more. The chain links TRBV27 to TRBJ2-5, with 12 bases lining up with TRBD2. The germline V gene has CDR1 MNHEY and CDR2 SMNVEV (reference sequence). The CDR3 sequence is 16 residues long. V gave up 3 bases and J gave up 3 bases; unmatched junction bases: 5. CDR3 sequence (DNA): TGTGCCAGCAGTTTCCTGGCTAGCGGGAGGGAAGAGACCCAGTACTTC. This translates into CASSFLASGREETQYF.

There are many counts of this clonotype. A read error may account for a junction end that differs from germline. The V and J genes are TRBV12-3 or TRBV12-4 and TRBJ1-1; D is unresolved. This CDR3 region has 15 residues. CDR3 amino acids: CASRLARWMNTEAFF. CDR3 nucleotides: TGTGCCAGCCGTTTGGCCAGGTGGATGAACACTGAAGCTTTCTTT.

The sample holds a few counts of this clonotype. The chain carries TRBV7-2 and TRBJ2-5; D is ambiguous. The germline V and J ends were trimmed by 2 bases and 4 bases, with 8 bases remaining between them. Per the germline V gene, CDR1 is SGHTA and CDR2 is FQGNSA. This CDR3 is 13 amino acids long. The CDR3 is CASSLPAAETQYF. DNA of the CDR3: TGTGCCAGCAGCTTACCAGCAGCAGAGACCCAGTACTTC.

This clonotype was seen a few times. The chain uses TRBV19 and TRBJ1-5; maybe TRBD1 (5 bases). The length of the CDR3 is 14 residues. The germline V and J ends were trimmed by 8 bases and 3 bases, with 14 bases remaining between them. Germline CDR1 and CDR2: LNHDA and SQIVND (reference sequence). In DNA, the CDR3 is TGTGCCAGTGGCCCGGGACTCTTCAATCAGCCCCAGCATTTT. Protein sequence: CASGPGLFNQPQHF.

This clonotype was recorded many times. V gene TRBV27 combines with J gene TRBJ1-1; D unresolved. With 8 bases removed from V and 0 bases from J, the gap between germline ends came to 10 bases. Germline CDR1 reads MNHEY; CDR2 reads SMNVEV (reference sequence). CDR3 size: 13 residues. CDR3 loop: CASRTFMNTEAFF. The CDR3 DNA reads as TGTGCCAGCCGCACATTTATGAACACTGAAGCTTTCTTT.

The table lists this clonotype with a few counts. The rearrangement links TRBV28 to TRBJ2-1; D gene unclear. Per the germline V gene, CDR1 is MDHEN and CDR2 is SYDVKM. There are 13 residues in the CDR3. Trimming took off 2 bases at V and 9 bases at J, with 11 bases between the two ends. The CDR3 DNA sequence: TGTGCCAGCAGTTTACTAATAGTGGGTGAGCAGTTCTTC. This codes for CASSLLIVGEQFF.

This chain uses TRBV6-1 with TRBJ2-7, with TRBD1 matching 8 bases. The V gene end was trimmed by 6 bases and the J gene end by 5 bases; junction bases not matched to a gene: 15. Germline V gene sequence: CDR1 MNHNS, CDR2 SASEGT. The CDR3 extends over 16 amino acids. The CDR3 here is CASSRIPRQGLNEQYF. The CDR3 nucleotides are TGTGCCAGCAGCAGAATACCAAGACAGGGGTTAAACGAGCAGTACTTC.

This clonotype came up a few times. The chain has TRBV7-2 and TRBJ2-7; the match to TRBD2 covers 9 bases. The CDR3 is 14 residues long. V shed 1 base, J shed 7 bases, and the junction held 5 bases outside the gene matches. CDR1 SGHTA and CDR2 FQGNSA come from the germline V gene. This chain's CDR3 is CASSLDALAGEQYF. The CDR3 DNA follows: TGTGCCAGCAGCTTAGACGCCCTAGCGGGAGAGCAGTACTTC.

The rearrangement links TRBV9 to TRBJ1-2, with TRBD1 identical over 7 bases. Germline CDR1 SGDLS, CDR2 YYNGEE. With V trimmed by 3 bases and J by 8 bases, 19 bases remained unmatched. This CDR3 has 17 amino acids. CDR3 nucleotides: TGTGCCAGCAGCGCATCCGGGACGGAGGGGGCAATGCGCGGCTACACCTTC. It yields the protein CASSASGTEGAMRGYTF.

The J gene is TRBJ2-3, the V gene TRBV5-1, with TRBD2 as a possible D gene (5 bases). Germline values: CDR1 SGHRS, CDR2 YFSETQ. The CDR3 runs 15 residues. Trimming removed 6 bases from V and 2 bases from J, with 16 bases in between. The CDR3 coding sequence is TGCGCCAGCACCCCCGGACTGGCGGCCACAGATACGCAGTATTTT. This translates into CASTPGLAATDTQYF.

This clonotype showed up many times. The chain combines TRBV10-1 with TRBJ1-3; D unclear. The V gene lost 5 bases and the J gene lost 0 bases, with 8 bases spanning the gap. The CDR3 length is 14 residues. Germline V lookup: CDR1 WNHNN, CDR2 SYGVQD (reference sequence). CDR3 protein: CASSPTLSGNTIYF. DNA of the CDR3: TGCGCCAGCAGTCCGACACTCTCTGGAAACACCATATATTTT.

In this sample, this clonotype turned up many times. The chain uses TRBV2 and TRBJ2-2; D is unresolved. The CDR3 spans 15 residues. The V end was cut by 6 bases, the J end by 0 bases, with 11 bases between. CDR1 is SNHLY and CDR2 is FYNNEI in the germline V gene. The CDR3 DNA follows: TGTGCCAGCAGGGCGGACGGTTCGAACACCGGGGAGCTGTTTTTT. Encoded protein: CASRADGSNTGELFF.